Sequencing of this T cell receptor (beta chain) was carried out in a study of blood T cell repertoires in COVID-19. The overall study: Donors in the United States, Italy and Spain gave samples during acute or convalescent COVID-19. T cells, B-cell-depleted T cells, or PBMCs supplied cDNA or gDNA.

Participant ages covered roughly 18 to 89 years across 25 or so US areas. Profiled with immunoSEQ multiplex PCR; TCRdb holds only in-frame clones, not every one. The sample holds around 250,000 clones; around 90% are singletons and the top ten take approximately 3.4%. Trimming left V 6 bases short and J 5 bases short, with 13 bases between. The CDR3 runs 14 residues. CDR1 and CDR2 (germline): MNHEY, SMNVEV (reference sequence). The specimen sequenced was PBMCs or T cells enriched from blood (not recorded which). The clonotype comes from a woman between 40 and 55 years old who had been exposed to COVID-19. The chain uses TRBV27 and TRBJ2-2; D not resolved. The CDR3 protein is CASSTYVATGELFF. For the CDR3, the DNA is TGTGCCAGCAGCACGTATGTCGCGACCGGGGAGCTGTTTTTT.